The next 25 T cell receptor beta chains were all read from a single sample in a study of cytomegalovirus exposure and HLA in healthy donors. The PCR contained 60 Vbeta and 13 Jbeta primers. TCRdb's copy holds only in-frame clones and misses some; the assay was immunoSEQ multiplex PCR. The table lists around 69,000 clones, about 70% of them singletons. The sequencing sample was made of PBMCs. The receptors shown here come from a man aged 40-55 years in good health and CMV-seropositive.

Only one count was recorded for this clone. This rearrangement joins TRBV28 to TRBJ1-2; D is ambiguous. V lost 8 bases and J lost 3, with 13 bases in between. The germline gives CDR1 MDHEN, CDR2 SYDVKM. The CDR3 consists of 13 residues. The CDR3 reads CASQGGQYYGYTF. The CDR3 DNA follows: TGTGCCAGCCAAGGAGGGCAGTACTATGGCTACACCTTC.

This chain connects TRBV10-3 to TRBJ2-3, with 13 bases matching TRBD2. CDR3 size: 17 residues. Per the germline V gene, CDR1 is ENHRY and CDR2 is SYGVKD. Trimming took 8 bases from V and 0 from J; bases not matched to a gene: 8. The CDR3 protein is CAIGRLAGGSSTDTQYF. DNA of the CDR3: TGTGCCATCGGAAGACTAGCGGGAGGCTCTAGCACAGATACGCAGTATTTT.

The gene calls are TRBV4-2 and TRBJ2-3; 9 bases fit TRBD2. The germline V gene has CDR1 LGHNA and CDR2 YNFKEQ. This CDR3 region has 15 residues. Trimming at V came to 3 bases and at J to 3 bases, leaving 4 bases not matched to a gene. CDR3 region: CASSHSGSRTDTQYF. Written as DNA, the CDR3 is TGTGCCAGCAGCCATAGCGGGAGTCGAACAGATACGCAGTATTTT.

The chain employs TRBV5-8 and TRBJ2-3; 10 positions agree with TRBD2. Germline V gene data show CDR1 as SGHTS and CDR2 as YDEGEE. With V trimmed by 0 bases and J by 4 bases, 5 bases remained unmatched. The CDR3 is 16 amino acids. The CDR3 DNA reads as TGTGCCAGCAGCTTGGGGCTAGCGGGAGCCTCAGATACGCAGTATTTT. It codes for CASSLGLAGASDTQYF.

The chain has TRBV5-1 and TRBJ2-6; the match to TRBD1 covers 7 bases. CDR1 SGHRS and CDR2 YFSETQ come from the germline V gene. The length of the CDR3 is 15 residues. Trimming removed 4 bases from V and 2 bases from J; junction bases left unmatched: 3. The CDR3 spells CASSPTGPGANVLTF. The CDR3 DNA is TGCGCCAGCAGCCCGACAGGGCCTGGGGCCAACGTCCTGACTTTC.

The chain joins TRBV30 to TRBJ1-1, with 10 bases lining up with TRBD1. V was clipped by 3 bases and J by 0 bases; unmatched bases: 1. The CDR3 has 14 residues. Germline CDR1 and CDR2: GTSNPN and SVGIG (reference sequence). This chain's CDR3 is CAWRGTGVNTEAFF. CDR3 sequence (DNA): TGTGCCTGGAGGGGGACAGGGGTGAACACTGAAGCTTTCTTT.

This chain connects TRBV12-5 to TRBJ2-3, with 7 positions matching TRBD1. The V gene end was trimmed by 6 bases and the J gene end by 2 bases; junction bases not matched to a gene: 5. This CDR3 is built from 14 residues. Germline V gives CDR1 LGHNT, CDR2 FRNRAP. In DNA form, the CDR3 reads TGTGCTAGTGGCAGGGACAGAAACACAGATACGCAGTATTTT. It is translated as CASGRDRNTDTQYF.

The chain has TRBV28 and TRBJ2-5; TRBD2 might be the D (6 bases). Trimming took 5 bases from V and 5 from J, leaving 21 bases between them. CDR1 and CDR2 (germline): MDHEN, SYDVKM. The length of the CDR3 is 16 residues. CDR3: CASSPSMGLGRETQYF. In DNA form, the CDR3 reads TGTGCCAGCAGTCCGTCCATGGGCTTAGGGAGGGAGACCCAGTACTTC.

This clone was counted once. This chain joins TRBV18 and TRBJ1-5; D is unresolved. Germline assignment: CDR1 KGHSH and CDR2 LQKENI. Trimming left V 3 bases short and J 5 bases short, with 8 bases between. CDR3 length: 13 amino acids. In nucleotides, the CDR3 is TGTGCCAGCTCACCGTCCCAGGATCAGCCCCAGCATTTT. This gives the protein CASSPSQDQPQHF.

This clone was counted once. The chain joins TRBV5-6 to TRBJ2-5; TRBD2 might be the D (5 bases). The CDR3 is 13 residues long. Germline V gene lookup returns CDR1 SGHDT and CDR2 YYEEEE. V lost 0 bases and J lost 4, with 7 bases in between. CDR3 in amino acids: CASSLGAGETQYF. The CDR3, as DNA: TGTGCCAGCAGCTTGGGGGCGGGAGAGACCCAGTACTTC.

Only a few counts were recorded for this clone. V usage is TRBV18 and J usage is TRBJ2-3, with no clear D. Trimming pared 6 bases from V and 4 bases from J, leaving 14 bases between. Germline V gives CDR1 KGHSH, CDR2 LQKENI. This CDR3 region has 14 residues. CDR3 DNA: TGTGCCAGCTCCCGCGCGGCGGTGCCAGATACGCAGTATTTT. Protein product: CASSRAAVPDTQYF.

This clone was observed once. This chain connects TRBV6-1 to TRBJ2-7; 8 positions match TRBD1. Germline values: CDR1 MNHNS, CDR2 SASEGT. The V segment lost 1 base and the J segment 1 base; nucleotides outside the gene matches: 0. This CDR3 spans 14 amino acids. In nucleotides, the CDR3 is TGTGCCAGCAGTGAAGACAGGGGGTCCTACGAGCAGTACTTC. Translated: CASSEDRGSYEQYF.

For the CDR3, the DNA is TGTGCCAGCAGCTCCGTAGGGGGCACTGAAGCTTTCTTT. The encoded protein is CASSSVGGTEAFF. The V gene is TRBV7-9, the J gene TRBJ1-1; tentative D call: TRBD1 (6 bases). Deletions cut 4 bases from V and 4 bases from J, with 10 bases between. The germline CDR1 and CDR2 sequences are SEHNR and FQNEAQ (reference sequence). The CDR3 totals 13 residues.

This rearrangement joins TRBV2 to TRBJ2-7; no reliable D call. CDR3 length: 12 residues. Germline V gives CDR1 SNHLY, CDR2 FYNNEI. V lost 6 bases, J lost 2 bases, and 8 bases lay in between. The DNA of the CDR3 is TGTGCCAGCAGGGGCAGCACCTACGAGCAGTACTTC. The encoded protein is CASRGSTYEQYF.

The rearrangement uses TRBV7-3 and TRBJ2-1; TRBD2 might be the D (5 bases). The ends were cut back, 5 bases at V and 9 bases at J, with 14 bases in the middle. Germline V gene data show CDR1 as SGHTA and CDR2 as FQGTGA. CDR3 size: 13 residues. Here the CDR3 reads CASSPVVRGEQFF. The CDR3 nucleotides read TGTGCCAGCAGCCCTGTAGTTCGGGGTGAGCAGTTCTTC.

The J gene is TRBJ2-1, the V gene TRBV5-4; D remains ambiguous. V was clipped by 1 base and J by 4 bases, with 12 bases between them. Germline CDR1 SGHNT, CDR2 YYREEE (reference sequence). The CDR3 contains 15 residues. CDR3 region: CASSLSRSPYNEQFF. The DNA of the CDR3 is TGTGCCAGCAGCTTGTCGCGGAGTCCGTACAATGAGCAGTTCTTC.

The V call is TRBV9, the J call TRBJ2-5; D might be TRBD2 (5 bases). Trimming took off 0 bases at V and 5 bases at J, with 17 bases between the two ends. The V gene's germline CDR1 is SGDLS and CDR2 YYNGEE. CDR3 size: 16 residues. Here the CDR3 DNA reads TGTGCCAGCAGCGTAGGTGTGCTTGAGGCGGGTGAGACCCAGTACTTC. The encoded protein is CASSVGVLEAGETQYF.

There are a few counts of this clone. The DNA of the CDR3 is TGTGCCGGGAGAGCGGGGGGTCCCTACAATGAGCAGTTCTTC. Protein: CAGRAGGPYNEQFF. V and J are TRBV2 and TRBJ2-1, with 9 bases fitting TRBD2. J gave up 2 bases and V 11 bases, and 7 bases lay outside the gene matches. The CDR3 covers 14 residues. The germline V gene has CDR1 SNHLY and CDR2 FYNNEI.

The rearrangement uses TRBV6-5 and TRBJ1-4, with D possibly TRBD1 on 5 matching bases. The CDR3 is made up of 14 amino acids. CDR1 is MNHEY, CDR2 SVGAGI, per germline. Trimming left V 0 bases short and J 7 bases short, with 9 bases between. CDR3: CASSYSDKIEKLFF. CDR3 bases: TGTGCCAGCAGTTACTCGGACAAGATTGAAAAACTGTTTTTT.

The chain recombines TRBV29-1 with TRBJ2-1; 11 bases align to TRBD2. The CDR3 contains 14 residues. V shed 2 bases and J 8 bases; nucleotides not matched to a gene: 5. Germline V gene lookup returns CDR1 SQVTM and CDR2 ANQGSEA. CDR3 nucleotides: TGCAGCGTTGAATGGGTAGCGGGAGGGGATGAGCAGTTCTTC. Translated: CSVEWVAGGDEQFF.

This clone was recorded only once. The chain combines TRBV7-3 with TRBJ1-5, with D possibly TRBD1 on 5 matching bases. The germline V gene has CDR1 SGHTA and CDR2 FQGTGA. This CDR3 contains 14 residues. Trimming removed 1 base at V and 6 bases at J, with 10 bases between. The CDR3 region is CASSLMGGGQPQHF. Written as DNA, the CDR3 is TGTGCCAGCAGCTTAATGGGGGGGGGTCAGCCCCAGCATTTT.

This chain links TRBV6-1 with TRBJ1-2; a weak D match, TRBD1 (5 bases). Trimming pared 7 bases from V and 5 bases from J, leaving 14 bases between. The CDR3 is made up of 13 amino acids. The germline V gene encodes CDR1 MNHNS and CDR2 SASEGT. The CDR3 loop is CASTLTESYGYTF. The CDR3 DNA is TGTGCCAGCACCTTGACAGAATCATATGGCTACACCTTC.

This chain joins TRBV6-5 and TRBJ2-3; a possible D gene is TRBD1 (5 bases). The CDR3 has 13 amino acids. CDR1 is MNHEY, CDR2 SVGAGI, per germline. The V and J ends lost 2 bases and 6 bases respectively, with 9 bases between them. The chain's CDR3 is CASSYSSGDTQYF. The CDR3 coding sequence is TGTGCCAGCAGTTACAGTTCAGGGGATACGCAGTATTTT.

This chain uses TRBV4-1 with TRBJ2-7; 9 bases match TRBD2. With V trimmed by 0 bases and J by 6 bases, 9 bases remained unmatched. Looked up from germline, CDR1 is MGHRA and CDR2 is YSYEKL. The CDR3 consists of 16 residues. CDR3 sequence: CASSQEGLAGVGEQYF. In DNA, the CDR3 is TGCGCCAGCAGCCAAGAGGGGTTAGCGGGAGTTGGCGAGCAGTACTTC.

The V and J genes are TRBV15 and TRBJ1-4; 11 positions agree with TRBD1. V lost 1 base and J lost 7; bases outside the gene matches: 2. In germline, CDR1 is LNHNV, CDR2 YYDKDF (reference sequence). This CDR3 contains 15 residues. DNA of the CDR3: TGTGCCACCAGCAGAGGTGGGACAGGGGGTGAAAAACTGTTTTTT. Amino acids: CATSRGGTGGEKLFF.